This T cell receptor beta chain is drawn from a study of T cells in Graves' hyperthyroidism and ophthalmopathy. Graves' hyperthyroidism was deemed stable absent ophthalmopathy progression within 18 months. The CDR3 consists of 14 residues. V lost 1 base to trimming and J lost 7 bases, with 11 bases between them. Per germline, CDR1 KGHSH and CDR2 LQKENI. This clonotype was detected ten times or more. Its antigen is undetermined. RNA transcripts gave rise to amplified TCR beta CDR3 regions. The primer set for the first-round RT-PCR of the TCR CDR3 was HTBI. TCRdb re-analysed the multiplex PCR reads in MiXCR, keeping a single row per CDR3 protein. The sample includes some 700,000 distinct CDR3 sequences, roughly a sixth of them seen just once. Points from the study as a whole: Progression to ophthalmopathy was predicted a median of roughly 6.6 months early. Blood shared most expanded thyroid clonotypes above 0.001.

The receptor's source is a man aged 50-60 years with Graves' hyperthyroidism. The V call is TRBV18, the J call TRBJ2-1, with D possibly matching TRBD2 (6 bases). The sequenced sample was blood. CDR3 sequence reads: CASSPQLARNEQFF. CDR3 in DNA: TGTGCCAGCTCACCACAGCTAGCGAGGAATGAGCAGTTCTTC.